Reported below is one T cell receptor (beta chain). Its antigen is as yet unknown. Three pembrolizumab responders had their TCRs sequenced. After removal of 4 bases from V and 4 bases from J, the junction contained 8 bases not matched to a gene. Germline CDR1 and CDR2: MDHEN and SYDVKM. The CDR3 sequence is 18 residues long. TCRdb's table, derived via immunoSEQ multiplex PCR, lists solely in-frame clones and lacks some. Of about 100,000 clones in the sample, about 79% were seen once. This sample was taken from a study of PD-1 blockade in mismatch repair-deficient tumors. Overall study findings and caveats: Tumor-resident clones, often undetectable pretreatment in blood, expanded then contracted after pembrolizumab.

The sample was peripheral blood, taken about 33 weeks after starting pembrolizumab. This chain uses TRBV28 with TRBJ2-2; 14 nucleotides match TRBD2. The clonotype comes from an adult with mismatch repair-deficient cancer. In nucleotides, the CDR3 is TGTGCCAGCAGTTCTGGGACTAGCGGGAGACTTGCCACCGGGGAGCTGTTTTTT. This encodes CASSSGTSGRLATGELFF.